This T cell receptor (beta chain) was sequenced during a study of T cell repertoires in cytomegalovirus infection. In the study overall: Well-studied HLA-B-restricted CMV epitopes were used in the study alongside recently identified HLA-C-restricted ones. General observations from the study: Based on cumulative public TCR beta family frequency, carriers of CMV plus the relevant HLA were identified.

About this clonotype: Its antigen is still unknown.

TCRdb called the reads again in MiXCR, with one record for every CDR3 protein. The data contain roughly 220,000 distinct CDR3 sequences, approximately 40% of them seen just once; the ten biggest clones take up approximately 60%. The CDR3 is 14 residues long. Trimming removed 6 bases at V and 6 bases at J, with 18 bases between. This sequence was found in a human donor in good health (CMV status not recorded). Some clones in this sample may be carry-over from other donors' samples. V is TRBV12-3 or TRBV12-4 and J is TRBJ2-7; unclear D gene. The material was CD8+ T cells from cultured PBMCs, obtained from culture after CMV antigen stimulation. CDR3 amino acids: CASRSVVLGSEQYF. As DNA, the CDR3 is TGTGCCAGCAGGTCCGTAGTTCTGGGCTCCGAGCAGTACTTC.